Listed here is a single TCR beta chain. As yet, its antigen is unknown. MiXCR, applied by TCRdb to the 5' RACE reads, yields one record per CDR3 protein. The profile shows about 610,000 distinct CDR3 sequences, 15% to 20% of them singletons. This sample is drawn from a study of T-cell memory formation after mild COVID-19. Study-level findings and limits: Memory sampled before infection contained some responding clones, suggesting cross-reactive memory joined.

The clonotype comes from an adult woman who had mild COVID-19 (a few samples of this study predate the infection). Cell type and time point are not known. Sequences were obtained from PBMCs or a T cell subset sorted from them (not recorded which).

CDR3 sequence (DNA): TGTGCCAGCAGGGCCCCGGGACACCAACACTCTGGAAACACCATATATTTT. Protein product: CASRAPGHQHSGNTIYF. This rearrangement joins TRBV12-3 or TRBV12-4 to TRBJ1-3; possibly TRBD1 for D (6 bases). The CDR3 is made up of 17 amino acids. V gave up 6 bases and J gave up 0 bases, with 18 bases separating them.